This paragraph reports one T cell receptor (beta chain). There is no known antigen for this receptor. Base qualities are not provided; no much larger clone lies one nucleotide away. The time point tag for this specimen amounts to: week 35, safety follow-up. Each vaccine dose, consisting of 300 ug of a 20-mer mutant IDH1 peptide in Montanide, was administered subcutaneously with topical imiquimod. Patients were given eight vaccinations, in weeks 1, 3, 5, 7, 11, 15, 19 and 23, which matched visits V03 through V10. The donors had newly diagnosed IDH1-mutant astrocytomas of WHO grade 3 or 4 that showed loss of nuclear ATRX. The samples were drawn from NOA16, a multicentre, single-arm, open-label phase I trial in Germany that tested a mutant IDH1 peptide vaccine in humans for the first time. Genomic DNA for TCRB sequencing was isolated from EDTA blood with the DNeasy Blood and Tissue Kit. The method behind the library was the immunoSEQ multiplex PCR assay. Rearranged TCR beta chain sequences were amplified with the hsTCRB Kit following the manufacturer's protocol. TCRB libraries were sequenced on an Illumina MiSeq. As for the authors' bioinformatics: The proprietary platform of the kit vendor was used for demultiplexing, trimming and gene mapping. Imported from immuneACCESS, the table was reduced by TCRdb to in-frame sequences with V and J called. These copies leave out some clones; in studies compared against another copy, an unresolved V gene accounts for under half, and the cause of the remainder is not known. The V and J calls and clone size come from that table; D and trimming were worked out from the DNA. A total of about 50,000 clones appear in this sample, roughly 92% of them only once. Together, the top ten hold less than 2.5% of the sample.

The data were taken from a study of a mutant IDH1 vaccine in newly diagnosed glioma (dated by TCRdb to the early 2020s). Regarding the study in general: In the chemotherapy-containing groups, vaccination started alongside temozolomide cycles, whereas in patients who had radiotherapy alone it started 4-6 weeks after radiotherapy. Of the roughly 32 patients who were treated, around 62% were male and 37.5% were female, and the mean age was roughly 40 years. Prior to enrollment, standard therapy consisting of radiotherapy alone, temozolomide alone, or radiochemotherapy with temozolomide had been administered to patients, with the combination being received by most patients. The week-35 safety follow-up took place at visit V12, and the week-47 end of study took place at visit V13. Peripheral blood was drawn at six visits: V03 (baseline), V05, V07, V10, V12 and V13. Longitudinal TCRB deep sequencing was done for 25 treated patients, wherever samples were available for exploratory analyses.

The germline V gene gives CDR1 as MNHEY and CDR2 as SVGAGI. The CDR3 sequence holds 14 residues, the cysteine and phenylalanine included. The retained sequence is limited to the CDR3, 42 bases, with the frame set at the first base. V and J are trimmed by 2 bases and 8 bases, and the gene matches miss 8 bases of the junction. Here is what the overall study found, with its caveats: It was noted by the authors that analyses of patient blood samples could not be reproduced owing to sample limitations. Selection of PBMC samples for TCRB deep sequencing was based on availability. Immune responses induced by the vaccine were seen in roughly 95% of patients across multiple MHC alleles. Changes in the top peripheral T cell clonotypes picked up by TCRB sequencing did not appear to be linked to pseudoprogression.

The V gene is TRBV6-5 and the J gene is TRBJ1-2, with 7 bases matching TRBD1. The sequencing used PBMCs, collected from a glioma patient whose treatment included an IDH1 peptide vaccine. The receptor's source is a man aged 45-65 years with glioma. CDR3 loop: CASSYHRQGWGYTF. Read as DNA, the sequence is TGTGCCAGCAGTTACCACCGACAGGGTTGGGGCTACACCTTC.